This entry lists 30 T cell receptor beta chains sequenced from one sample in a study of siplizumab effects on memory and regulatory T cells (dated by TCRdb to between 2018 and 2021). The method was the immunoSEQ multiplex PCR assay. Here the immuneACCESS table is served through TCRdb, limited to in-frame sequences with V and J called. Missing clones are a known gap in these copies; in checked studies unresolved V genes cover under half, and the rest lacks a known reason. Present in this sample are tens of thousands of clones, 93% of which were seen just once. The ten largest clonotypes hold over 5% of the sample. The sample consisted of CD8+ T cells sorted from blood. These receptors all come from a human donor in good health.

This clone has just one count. The CDR3 region is CASSLQGAGQPQHF. The CDR3 bases are TGTGCCAGCAGCCTACAGGGGGCGGGTCAGCCCCAGCATTTT. This chain links TRBV7-2 with TRBJ1-5; 9 nucleotides line up with TRBD1. V was clipped by 5 bases and J by 6 bases; unmatched bases: 5. This CDR3 is 14 amino acids long. Germline CDR1 and CDR2: SGHTA and FQGNSA.

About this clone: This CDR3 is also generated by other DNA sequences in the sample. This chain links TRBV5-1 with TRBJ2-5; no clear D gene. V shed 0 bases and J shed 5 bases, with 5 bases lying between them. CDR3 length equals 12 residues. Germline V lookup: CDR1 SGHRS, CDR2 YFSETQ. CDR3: CASSLEGETQYF. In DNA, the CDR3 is TGCGCCAGCAGCTTGGAAGGGGAGACCCAGTACTTC.

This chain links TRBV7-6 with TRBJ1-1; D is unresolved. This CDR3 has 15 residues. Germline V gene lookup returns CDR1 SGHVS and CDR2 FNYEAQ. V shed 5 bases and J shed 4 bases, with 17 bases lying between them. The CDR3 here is CASSPQSRASTEAFF. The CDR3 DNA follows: TGTGCCAGCAGCCCCCAGTCACGGGCGAGCACTGAAGCTTTCTTT.

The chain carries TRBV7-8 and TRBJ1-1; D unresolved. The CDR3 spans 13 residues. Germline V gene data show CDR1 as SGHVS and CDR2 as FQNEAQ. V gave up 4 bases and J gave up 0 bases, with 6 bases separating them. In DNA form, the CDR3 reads TGTGCCAGCAGCTCCGAAATGAACACTGAAGCTTTCTTT. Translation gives CASSSEMNTEAFF.

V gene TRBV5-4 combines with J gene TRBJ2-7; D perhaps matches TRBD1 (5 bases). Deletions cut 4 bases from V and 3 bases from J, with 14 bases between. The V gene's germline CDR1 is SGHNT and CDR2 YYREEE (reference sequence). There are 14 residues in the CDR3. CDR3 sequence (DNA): TGTGCCAGCAGCACACCGACAGAAAACTACGAGCAGTACTTC. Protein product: CASSTPTENYEQYF.

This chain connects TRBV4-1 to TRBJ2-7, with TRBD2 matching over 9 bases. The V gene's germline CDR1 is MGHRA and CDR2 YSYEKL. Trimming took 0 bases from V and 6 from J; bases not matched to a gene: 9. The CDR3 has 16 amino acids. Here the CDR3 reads CASSQDSGGLATEQYF. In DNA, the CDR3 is TGCGCCAGCAGCCAAGATAGCGGGGGACTAGCAACCGAGCAGTACTTC.

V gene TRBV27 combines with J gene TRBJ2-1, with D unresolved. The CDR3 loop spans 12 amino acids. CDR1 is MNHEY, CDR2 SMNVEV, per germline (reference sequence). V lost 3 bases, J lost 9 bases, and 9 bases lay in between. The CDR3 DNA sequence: TGTGCCAGCAGTTTTCCCACCGGTGAGCAGTTCTTC. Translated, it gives CASSFPTGEQFF.

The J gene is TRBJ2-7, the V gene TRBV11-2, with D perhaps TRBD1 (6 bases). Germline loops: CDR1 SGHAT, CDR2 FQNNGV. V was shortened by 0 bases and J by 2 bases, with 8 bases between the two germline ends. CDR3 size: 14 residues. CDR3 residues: CASSLDRGAYEQYF. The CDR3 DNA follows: TGTGCCAGCAGCTTAGACAGGGGAGCCTACGAGCAGTACTTC.

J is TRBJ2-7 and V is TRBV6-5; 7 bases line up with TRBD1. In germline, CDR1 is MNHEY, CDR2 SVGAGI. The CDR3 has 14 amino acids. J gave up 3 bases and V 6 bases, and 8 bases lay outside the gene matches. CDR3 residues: CASSVQGQIYEQYF. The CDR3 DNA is TGTGCCAGCAGCGTACAGGGACAGATCTACGAGCAGTACTTC.

CDR3 bases: TGCAGCGTTGGAGGGCCGGTCAAGAGCTCCTACGAGCAGTACTTC. It yields the protein CSVGGPVKSSYEQYF. The rearrangement uses TRBV29-1 and TRBJ2-7; tentative D call: TRBD2 (5 bases). The CDR3 is made up of 15 amino acids. Per germline, CDR1 SQVTM and CDR2 ANQGSEA. Trimming took 4 bases from V and 0 from J, leaving 16 bases between them.

CDR3 bases: TGTGCCAGCAGCCTACGGACTAGCGGGGTTGGCAGGGAGCAGTACTTC. Its protein product is CASSLRTSGVGREQYF. The chain combines TRBV7-8 with TRBJ2-7, with TRBD2 matching over 12 bases. The trim removed 5 bases at V and 7 bases at J, leaving 12 bases unmatched. In germline, CDR1 is SGHVS, CDR2 FQNEAQ. The CDR3 consists of 16 residues.

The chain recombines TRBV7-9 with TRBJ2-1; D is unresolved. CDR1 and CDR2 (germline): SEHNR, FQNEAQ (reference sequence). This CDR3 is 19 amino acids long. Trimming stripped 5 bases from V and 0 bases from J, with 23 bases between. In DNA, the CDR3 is TGTGCCAGCAGCCAAAGTTACAGCCCGGAAAAGAGCTCCTACAATGAGCAGTTCTTC. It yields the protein CASSQSYSPEKSSYNEQFF.

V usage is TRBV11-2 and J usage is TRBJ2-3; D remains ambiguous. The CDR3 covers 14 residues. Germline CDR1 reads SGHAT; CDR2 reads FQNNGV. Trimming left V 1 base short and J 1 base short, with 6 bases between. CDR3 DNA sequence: TGTGCCAGCAGCTTAGCGCCAGGCACAGATACGCAGTATTTT. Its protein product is CASSLAPGTDTQYF.

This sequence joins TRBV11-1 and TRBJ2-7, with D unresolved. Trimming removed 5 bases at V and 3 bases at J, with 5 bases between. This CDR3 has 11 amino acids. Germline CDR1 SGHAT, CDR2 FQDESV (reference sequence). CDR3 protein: CASSRDYEQYF. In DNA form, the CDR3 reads TGTGCCAGCAGCAGAGACTACGAGCAGTACTTC.

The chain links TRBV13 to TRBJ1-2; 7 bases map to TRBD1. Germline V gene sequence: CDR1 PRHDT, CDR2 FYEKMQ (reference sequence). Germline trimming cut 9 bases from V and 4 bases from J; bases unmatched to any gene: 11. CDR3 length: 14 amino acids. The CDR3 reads CASTVDRTFYGYTF. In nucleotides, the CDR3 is TGTGCCAGTACCGTGGACAGGACATTCTATGGCTACACCTTC. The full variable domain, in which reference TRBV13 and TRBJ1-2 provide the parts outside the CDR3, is AAGVIQSPRHLIKEKRETATLKCYPIPRHDTVYWYQQGPGQDPQFLISFYEKMQSDKGSIPDRFSAQQFSDYHSELNMSSLELGDSALYFCASTVDRTFYGYTFGSGTRLTVV.

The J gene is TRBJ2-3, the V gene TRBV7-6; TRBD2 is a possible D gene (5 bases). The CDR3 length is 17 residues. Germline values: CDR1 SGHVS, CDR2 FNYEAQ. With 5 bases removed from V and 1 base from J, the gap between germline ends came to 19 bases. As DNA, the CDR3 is TGTGCCAGCAGCCCATGGACCTCCCCCGGGGGCACAGATACGCAGTATTTT. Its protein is CASSPWTSPGGTDTQYF.

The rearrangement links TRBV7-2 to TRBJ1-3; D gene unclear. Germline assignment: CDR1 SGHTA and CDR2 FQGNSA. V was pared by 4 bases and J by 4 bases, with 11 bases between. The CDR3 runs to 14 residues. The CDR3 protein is CASSSRVSGNTIYF. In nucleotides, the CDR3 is TGTGCCAGCAGCTCAAGGGTTTCGGGAAACACCATATATTTT.

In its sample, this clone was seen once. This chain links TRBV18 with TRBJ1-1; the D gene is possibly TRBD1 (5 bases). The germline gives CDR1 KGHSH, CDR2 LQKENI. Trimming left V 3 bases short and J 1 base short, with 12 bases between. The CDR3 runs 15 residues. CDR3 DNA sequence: TGTGCCAGCTCACCTCCCCCAGGGCGGAACACTGAAGCTTTCTTT. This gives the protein CASSPPPGRNTEAFF. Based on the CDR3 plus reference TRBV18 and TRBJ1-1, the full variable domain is NAGVMQNPRHLVRRRGQEARLRCSPMKGHSHVYWYRQLPEEGLKFMVYLQKENIIDESGMPKERFSAEFPKEGPSILRIQQVVRGDSAAYFCASSPPPGRNTEAFFGQGTRLTVV.

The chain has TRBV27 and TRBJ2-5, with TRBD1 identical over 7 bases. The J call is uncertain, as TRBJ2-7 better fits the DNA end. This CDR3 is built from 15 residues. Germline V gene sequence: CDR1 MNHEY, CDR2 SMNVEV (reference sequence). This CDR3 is CASSDLETGIYEQYF. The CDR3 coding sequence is TGTGCCAGCAGTGATCTGGAGACAGGGATATACGAGCAGTACTTC.

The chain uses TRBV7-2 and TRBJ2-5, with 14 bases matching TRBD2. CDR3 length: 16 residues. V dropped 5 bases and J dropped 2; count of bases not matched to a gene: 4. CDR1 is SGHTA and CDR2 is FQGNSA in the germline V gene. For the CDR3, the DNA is TGTGCCAGCAGCCCGGGACTAGCGGGAGCTCAAGAGACCCAGTACTTC. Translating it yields CASSPGLAGAQETQYF.

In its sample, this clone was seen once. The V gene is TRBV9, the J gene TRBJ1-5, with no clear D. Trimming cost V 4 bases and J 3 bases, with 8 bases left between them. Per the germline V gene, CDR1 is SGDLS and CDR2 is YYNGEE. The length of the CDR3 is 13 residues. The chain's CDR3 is CASSSVPNQPQHF. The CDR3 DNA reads TGTGCCAGCAGCTCGGTCCCCAATCAGCCCCAGCATTTT. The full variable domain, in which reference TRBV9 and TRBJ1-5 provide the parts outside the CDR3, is DSGVTQTPKHLITATGQRVTLRCSPRSGDLSVYWYQQSLDQGLQFLIQYYNGEERAKGNILERFSAQQFPDLHSELNLSSLELGDSALYFCASSSVPNQPQHFGDGTRLSIL.

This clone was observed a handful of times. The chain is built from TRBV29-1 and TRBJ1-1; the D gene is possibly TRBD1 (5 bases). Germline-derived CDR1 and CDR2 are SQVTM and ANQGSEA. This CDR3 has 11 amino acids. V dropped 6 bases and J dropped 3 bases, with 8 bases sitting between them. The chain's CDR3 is CSVGGDTEAFF. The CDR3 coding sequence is TGCAGCGTCGGGGGGGACACTGAAGCTTTCTTT.

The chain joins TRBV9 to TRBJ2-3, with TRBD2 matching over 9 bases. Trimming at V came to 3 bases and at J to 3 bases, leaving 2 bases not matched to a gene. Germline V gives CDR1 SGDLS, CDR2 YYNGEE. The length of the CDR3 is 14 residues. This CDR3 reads CASSGGGATDTQYF. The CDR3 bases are TGTGCCAGCAGCGGCGGGGGGGCAACAGATACGCAGTATTTT.

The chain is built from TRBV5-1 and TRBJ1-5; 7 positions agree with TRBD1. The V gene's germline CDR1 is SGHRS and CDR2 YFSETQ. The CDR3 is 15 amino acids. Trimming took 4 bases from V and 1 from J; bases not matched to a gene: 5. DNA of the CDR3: TGCGCCAGCAGCCTCGGGACAGTAAGCAATCAGCCCCAGCATTTT. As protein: CASSLGTVSNQPQHF.

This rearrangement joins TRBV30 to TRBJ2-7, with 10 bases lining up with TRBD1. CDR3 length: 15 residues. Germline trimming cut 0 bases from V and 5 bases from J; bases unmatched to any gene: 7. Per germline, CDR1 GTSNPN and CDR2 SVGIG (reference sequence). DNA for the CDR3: TGTGCCTGGAGTGTAATGGGACAGGGGCTCGACGAGCAGTACTTC. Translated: CAWSVMGQGLDEQYF.

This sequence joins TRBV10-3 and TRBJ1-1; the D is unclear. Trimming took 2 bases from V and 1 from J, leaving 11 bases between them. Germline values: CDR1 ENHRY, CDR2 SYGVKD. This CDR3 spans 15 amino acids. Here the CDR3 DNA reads TGTGCCATCAGTGAGCCTCATGACGGGAACACTGAAGCTTTCTTT. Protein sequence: CAISEPHDGNTEAFF.

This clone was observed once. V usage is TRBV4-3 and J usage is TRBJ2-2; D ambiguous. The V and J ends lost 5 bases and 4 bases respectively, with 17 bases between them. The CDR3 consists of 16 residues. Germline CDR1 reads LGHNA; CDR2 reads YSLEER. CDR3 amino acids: CASSYRPELSTGELFF. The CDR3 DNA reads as TGCGCCAGCAGCTACCGACCGGAATTGAGCACCGGGGAGCTGTTTTTT.

DNA for the CDR3: TGTGCCAGCAGCTTAGGATTCGCGGGGAGCGGTGAAAAACTGTTTTTT. This encodes CASSLGFAGSGEKLFF. The chain recombines TRBV11-3 with TRBJ1-4; D unresolved. CDR1 is SGHNT, CDR2 YENEEA, per germline. CDR3 length equals 16 residues. Deletions cut 1 base from V and 7 bases from J, with 16 bases between.

Here the CDR3 reads CASSLLDSGANVLTF. CDR3 nucleotides: TGTGCCAGCAGCTTGCTTGACTCTGGGGCCAACGTCCTGACTTTC. The gene calls are TRBV13 and TRBJ2-6; D remains unclear. Trimming left V 3 bases short and J 0 bases short, with 6 bases between. Germline V lookup: CDR1 PRHDT, CDR2 FYEKMQ (reference sequence). This CDR3 contains 15 residues.

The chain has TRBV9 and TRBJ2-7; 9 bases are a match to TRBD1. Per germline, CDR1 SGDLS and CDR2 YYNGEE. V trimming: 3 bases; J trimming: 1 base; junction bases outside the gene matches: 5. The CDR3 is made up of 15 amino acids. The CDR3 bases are TGTGCCAGCAGCGCGGCCGGGACAGGGTCCTACGAGCAGTACTTC. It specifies CASSAAGTGSYEQYF.